Shown below are 8 T cell receptor beta chains from a single sample sequenced in a study of T cells in Graves' hyperthyroidism and ophthalmopathy. The source material, RNA transcripts, was used to amplify TCR beta CDR3 regions. HTBI primers drove first-round RT-PCR of the TCR CDR3. In TCRdb, the multiplex PCR reads were re-called with MiXCR into one record per CDR3 protein. The table has approximately 400,000 distinct CDR3 sequences, just under 15% seen once. Material for sequencing was blood. The receptor source for this set is a woman aged 25-40 years with Graves' hyperthyroidism.

This clonotype was observed many times. The chain joins TRBV5-1 to TRBJ1-1; TRBD1 is a possible D gene (6 bases). There are 17 residues in the CDR3. Trimming left V 5 bases short and J 6 bases short, with 26 bases between. The germline V gene has CDR1 SGHRS and CDR2 YFSETQ. The CDR3 bases are TGCGCCAGCAGTCCAGGGGCGCCGAGCTCCTCAGTCGCTGAAGCTTTCTTT. Protein sequence: CASSPGAPSSSVAEAFF.

This clonotype appeared many times. CDR3 coding DNA: TGTGCCAGCAGCTTAGTTCAAGTCGGCTATGAGCAGTACTTC. The encoded protein is CASSLVQVGYEQYF. V gene TRBV7-9 combines with J gene TRBJ2-7, with D unresolved. CDR1 is SEHNR, CDR2 FQNEAQ, per germline (reference sequence). The CDR3 runs to 14 residues. Trimming cost V 1 base and J 7 bases, with 14 bases left between them. Supplemented by reference TRBV7-9 and TRBJ2-7, the full variable domain reads DTGVSQNPRHKITKRGQNVTFRCDPISEHNRLYWYRQTLGQGPEFLTYFQNEAQLEKSRLLSDRFSAERPKGSFSTLEIQRTEQGDSAMYLCASSLVQVGYEQYFGPGTRLTVT.

The chain couples TRBV19 to TRBJ2-1, with 8 bases lining up with TRBD2. The trim removed 6 bases at V and 8 bases at J, leaving 12 bases unmatched. The CDR3 consists of 15 residues. The V gene's germline CDR1 is LNHDA and CDR2 SQIVND (reference sequence). The CDR3 DNA is TGTGCCAGTAGGGCTCCGGGACTAGGAGCCCATGAGCAGTTCTTC. Protein sequence: CASRAPGLGAHEQFF.

At least ten counts were recorded for this clonotype. The chain carries TRBV6-1 and TRBJ2-7, with D possibly TRBD2 on 6 matching bases. V lost 7 bases to trimming and J lost 6 bases, with 13 bases between them. The V gene's germline CDR1 is MNHNS and CDR2 SASEGT. The CDR3 is 12 residues long. The CDR3 region is CASTAGDREQYF. The CDR3 DNA sequence: TGTGCCAGCACAGCGGGTGACCGCGAGCAGTACTTC.

The chain carries TRBV19 and TRBJ2-1, with TRBD1 as a possible D gene (7 bases). CDR3 length: 17 residues. Looked up from germline, CDR1 is LNHDA and CDR2 is SQIVND (reference sequence). With 6 bases removed from V and 10 bases from J, the gap between germline ends came to 28 bases. Here the CDR3 reads CASSKNLLADRSREQFF. CDR3 coding DNA: TGTGCCAGTAGCAAAAACCTCTTAGCGGACAGGAGCCGCGAGCAGTTCTTC.

CDR3 bases: TGTGCCAGCAGCTTATTTGCGGGAGTGGGAGAGACCCAGTACTTC. Translating it yields CASSLFAGVGETQYF. The chain combines TRBV7-9 with TRBJ2-5; 7 positions agree with TRBD2. Germline values: CDR1 SEHNR, CDR2 FQNEAQ (reference sequence). J lost 4 bases, V lost 2 bases, and 7 bases had no gene match. This CDR3 region has 15 residues.

This clonotype was observed many times. The CDR3 protein is CASRGDRGLYQPQHF. CDR3 nucleotide sequence: TGTGCCAGCAGGGGGGACAGGGGCCTCTATCAGCCCCAGCATTTT. The chain carries TRBV2 and TRBJ1-5; 10 nucleotides line up with TRBD1. Germline V gene lookup returns CDR1 SNHLY and CDR2 FYNNEI. The CDR3 has 15 residues. The V and J ends lost 6 bases and 5 bases, in that order; junction bases with no gene match: 7.

The DNA of the CDR3 is TGTGCCTGGAACGGGGGCGGGCAGTTCTTC. Its protein is CAWNGGGQFF. The chain uses TRBV30 and TRBJ2-1, with D possibly called TRBD1 or TRBD2 (6 bases each). Trimming pared 4 bases from V and 12 bases from J, leaving 10 bases between. Germline CDR1 GTSNPN, CDR2 SVGIG (reference sequence). The CDR3 runs 10 residues.